These 32 T cell receptor beta chains came from one sample sequenced in a study of OX40 agonist ivuxolimab in advanced cancers. The protocol was immunoSEQ multiplex PCR, while the TCRdb copy is restricted to in-frame clones and leaves out a portion. The table lists 80,000 or so clones, around 87% of them singletons, with nearly 8% in the top ten. This specimen was CD4+ or CD8+ T cells sorted from blood, taken in a trial of the OX40 agonist ivuxolimab. These receptors all stem from an adult with an advanced solid tumor such as melanoma, head and neck, liver or kidney cancer.

The rearrangement links TRBV4-2 to TRBJ2-1; D uncertain. Germline V CDR1 and CDR2: LGHNA, YNFKEQ. The length of the CDR3 is 14 residues. Trimming took 1 base from V and 5 from J, leaving 9 bases between them. The CDR3: CASSQASSDNEQFF. The CDR3 coding sequence is TGTGCCAGCAGCCAAGCCTCCAGTGACAATGAGCAGTTCTTC.

Concerning this clone itself: At one end, the junction sequence differs from germline, possibly due to a read error. The same CDR3 also results from other DNA sequences found in this sample. The chain couples TRBV6-1 to TRBJ1-2; no definite D call. This CDR3 is 11 amino acids long. Per the germline V gene, CDR1 is MNHNS and CDR2 is SASEGT. The CDR3 DNA reads as TGCGCCAGCAGGAACAAGCGTGGCTACACCTTC. Its protein is CASRNKRGYTF.

The chain combines TRBV10-2 with TRBJ2-3; 12 nucleotides line up with TRBD2. The CDR3 consists of 16 residues. Unmatched junction bases numbered 10, after V lost 7 bases and J lost 5 bases. Germline values: CDR1 WSHSY, CDR2 SAAADI. Here the CDR3 reads CASTGLAGGPQDTQYF. CDR3 nucleotides: TGCGCCAGCACGGGGCTAGCGGGGGGGCCCCAAGATACGCAGTATTTT.

The chain employs TRBV9 and TRBJ2-2; 11 positions agree with TRBD2. V lost 2 bases and J lost 6; bases outside the gene matches: 3. This CDR3 region has 15 residues. CDR1 is SGDLS, CDR2 YYNGEE, per germline. CDR3 in amino acids: CASSVGLAAPGELFF. The CDR3 DNA reads TGTGCCAGCAGCGTGGGACTAGCGGCTCCCGGGGAGCTGTTTTTT.

Turning to this clone: The final CDR3 position lacks the conserved phenylalanine or tryptophan, pointing to a likely read error. It is unclear where the CDR3 begins or ends on the DNA, so no DNA is shown, and the CDR3 is as TCRdb lists it. This chain joins TRBV6-5 and TRBJ2-3; no check of the table's D call, TRBD1, against the DNA was made. The germline V gene has CDR1 MNHEY and CDR2 SVGAGI. The CDR3 numbers 8 amino acids, ends counted. The CDR3 is CASRTDRV.

The V gene is TRBV18, the J gene TRBJ1-1; D gene unclear. The germline V gene encodes CDR1 KGHSH and CDR2 LQKENI. V was trimmed by 3 bases and J by 1 base, leaving 6 bases between them. The CDR3 is 13 residues long. CDR3 sequence reads: CASSPAGNTEAFF. In DNA form, the CDR3 reads TGTGCCAGCTCACCTGCAGGGAACACTGAAGCTTTCTTT.

The CDR3 DNA sequence: TGCAGTGCCGATAAAGGGCATGAGCAGTTCTTC. Translated: CSADKGHEQFF. The chain is built from TRBV20-1 and TRBJ2-1, with no clear D. The ends were cut back, 6 bases at V and 8 bases at J, with 11 bases in the middle. Per germline, CDR1 DFQATT and CDR2 SNEGSKA (reference sequence). This CDR3 region has 11 residues.

This rearrangement joins TRBV7-3 to TRBJ2-1, with 9 bases fitting TRBD2. CDR3 length: 16 amino acids. Germline lookup yields CDR1 SGHTA and CDR2 FQGTGA. Unmatched junction bases numbered 12, after V lost 4 bases and J lost 8 bases. This CDR3 reads CASSYGLSGRWDEQFF. DNA of the CDR3: TGTGCCAGCAGCTATGGGCTAAGCGGGAGGTGGGATGAGCAGTTCTTC.

This chain links TRBV11-1 with TRBJ2-3, with 7 bases matching TRBD2. Germline V CDR1 and CDR2: SGHAT, FQDESV (reference sequence). V gave up 6 bases and J gave up 4 bases; unmatched junction bases: 13. The CDR3 runs to 16 residues. The CDR3 DNA reads TGTGCCAGCAGTTCGACCCGGACTAGTAGCGCAGATACGCAGTATTTT. Protein sequence: CASSSTRTSSADTQYF.

The V gene is TRBV2, the J gene TRBJ2-5, with 9 bases that match TRBD2. The CDR3 length is 16 residues. Looked up from germline, CDR1 is SNHLY and CDR2 is FYNNEI. The J segment lost 1 base and the V segment lost 6 bases, leaving 9 bases of the junction unmatched. The CDR3 coding sequence is TGTGCCAGCAGCTTAGGCCTAGCGGGGTCCCAAGAGACCCAGTACTTC. This codes for CASSLGLAGSQETQYF.

The genes are TRBV18 and TRBJ2-7, with D unresolved. The CDR3 length is 13 residues. From germline, CDR1 is KGHSH and CDR2 LQKENI. V gave up 2 bases and J gave up 2 bases, with 7 bases separating them. CDR3 nucleotide sequence: TGTGCCAGCTCACCAACCGTCACCTACGAGCAGTACTTC. It translates to CASSPTVTYEQYF.

The V and J genes are TRBV5-6 and TRBJ1-5; D uncertain. The ends were cut back, 4 bases at V and 2 bases at J, with 7 bases in the middle. This CDR3 has 13 amino acids. Per the germline V gene, CDR1 is SGHDT and CDR2 is YYEEEE. CDR3 residues: CASSTEGNQPQHF. CDR3 DNA sequence: TGTGCCAGCAGCACAGAGGGCAATCAGCCCCAGCATTTT.

This chain uses TRBV10-3 with TRBJ2-3, with 9 bases that match TRBD1. In germline, CDR1 is ENHRY, CDR2 SYGVKD. Unmatched junction bases numbered 7, after V lost 6 bases and J lost 6 bases. The CDR3 runs 14 residues. CDR3 region: CAIRKGQGLDTQYF. Written as DNA, the CDR3 is TGTGCCATCAGAAAGGGACAGGGCCTTGATACGCAGTATTTT.

This chain connects TRBV5-1 to TRBJ1-1, with D perhaps TRBD1 (5 bases). This CDR3 has 15 residues. Trimming removed 4 bases at V and 8 bases at J, with 21 bases between. Germline V gene lookup returns CDR1 SGHRS and CDR2 YFSETQ. In DNA, the CDR3 is TGCGCCAGCAGCCGCGACAGCTTCCCCCTTGTAGAAGCTTTCTTT. Translated: CASSRDSFPLVEAFF.

This chain joins TRBV5-1 and TRBJ1-5; maybe TRBD1 (5 bases). Germline V lookup: CDR1 SGHRS, CDR2 YFSETQ. This CDR3 spans 13 amino acids. The germline V and J ends were trimmed by 5 bases and 4 bases, with 10 bases remaining between them. The CDR3 nucleotides read TGCGCCAGCAGAGCGGGGGAAAATCAGCCCCAGCATTTT. It is translated as CASRAGENQPQHF. Supplemented by reference TRBV5-1 and TRBJ1-5, the full variable domain reads KAGVTQTPRYLIKTRGQQVTLSCSPISGHRSVSWYQQTPGQGLQFLFEYFSETQRNKGNFPGRFSGRQFSNSRSEMNVSTLELGDSALYLCASRAGENQPQHFGDGTRLSIL.

This rearrangement joins TRBV6-6 to TRBJ2-2; TRBD1 agrees at 11 bases. Germline CDR1 reads MNHNY; CDR2 reads SVGAGI (reference sequence). V trimming: 2 bases; J trimming: 3 bases; junction bases outside the gene matches: 2. This CDR3 is built from 16 residues. The CDR3 region is CASSYGTGGDTGELFF. DNA for the CDR3: TGTGCCAGCAGTTACGGGACAGGGGGAGACACCGGGGAGCTGTTTTTT.

V gene TRBV28 combines with J gene TRBJ2-1; TRBD1 is a possible D gene (5 bases). Germline CDR1 reads MDHEN; CDR2 reads SYDVKM. Trimming pared 3 bases from V and 8 bases from J, leaving 11 bases between. The CDR3 extends over 13 amino acids. The CDR3 here is CASSFPWGYEQFF. The CDR3 DNA follows: TGTGCCAGCAGTTTCCCATGGGGCTATGAGCAGTTCTTC.

The chain couples TRBV11-2 to TRBJ2-7, with 7 bases fitting TRBD2. Germline V gene data show CDR1 as SGHAT and CDR2 as FQNNGV. After removal of 1 base from V and 0 bases from J, the junction contained 9 bases not matched to a gene. The CDR3 length is 17 residues. The CDR3 sequence is CASSLAVTGGNSYEQYF. The CDR3 bases are TGTGCCAGCAGCTTAGCAGTAACGGGGGGAAACTCCTACGAGCAGTACTTC.

The J gene is TRBJ2-2, the V gene TRBV2; 10 bases are a match to TRBD1. The CDR3 loop spans 15 amino acids. CDR1 is SNHLY, CDR2 FYNNEI, per germline. After removal of 5 bases from V and 5 bases from J, the junction contained 5 bases not matched to a gene. This chain's CDR3 is CASSQDRGFTGELFF. In nucleotides, the CDR3 is TGTGCCAGCAGTCAGGACAGGGGGTTTACCGGGGAGCTGTTTTTT.

This clone has just one count. The CDR3 is CASSSTGAEQYF. In DNA form, the CDR3 reads TGTGCCAGCAGCTCTACTGGGGCCGAGCAGTACTTC. V usage is TRBV7-2 and J usage is TRBJ2-7, with D possibly being TRBD1 (5 bases). Trimming shortened V by 4 bases and J by 6 bases, and 10 bases separated the two germline ends. CDR1 is SGHTA and CDR2 is FQGNSA in the germline V gene. This CDR3 comprises 12 residues.

V usage is TRBV5-1 and J usage is TRBJ1-5; D perhaps matches TRBD1 (5 bases). The CDR3 contains 16 residues. Trimming cost V 0 bases and J 1 base, with 11 bases left between them. Per the germline V gene, CDR1 is SGHRS and CDR2 is YFSETQ. In nucleotides, the CDR3 is TGCGCCAGCAGCTTGGTTCCGGGGGACAGCAATCAGCCCCAGCATTTT. This translates into CASSLVPGDSNQPQHF.

This clone was counted only a few times. This chain joins TRBV19 and TRBJ2-5, with D unresolved. The germline CDR1 and CDR2 sequences are LNHDA and SQIVND (reference sequence). V was trimmed by 5 bases and J by 0 bases, leaving 7 bases between them. This CDR3 has 13 amino acids. Here the CDR3 DNA reads TGTGCCAGTAGTCCCGAGGACCAAGAGACCCAGTACTTC. This sequence encodes CASSPEDQETQYF.

The CDR3 sequence: CASSDYNEQFF. CDR3 in DNA: TGTGCCAGCAGTGACTACAATGAGCAGTTCTTC. This sequence joins TRBV25-1 and TRBJ2-1, with D unclear. Germline V CDR1 and CDR2: MGHDK, SYGVNS. CDR3 size: 11 residues. V shed 3 bases and J shed 3 bases, with 0 bases lying between them.

The chain joins TRBV4-2 to TRBJ2-7, with D perhaps matching TRBD1 or TRBD2 (5 bases each). V was clipped by 4 bases and J by 5 bases, with 12 bases between them. The V gene's germline CDR1 is LGHNA and CDR2 YNFKEQ. The CDR3 runs to 13 residues. CDR3 DNA: TGTGCCAGCAGCCCGCCCCGAGGGGACGAGCAGTACTTC. This translates into CASSPPRGDEQYF.

The V gene is TRBV14, the J gene TRBJ2-7, with D possibly being TRBD2 (5 bases). Germline loops: CDR1 SGHDN, CDR2 FVKESK. The ends were cut back, 4 bases at V and 3 bases at J, with 10 bases in the middle. The CDR3 runs to 13 residues. The CDR3 is CASSRLSIYEQYF. CDR3 DNA sequence: TGTGCCAGCAGCCGACTAAGTATCTACGAGCAGTACTTC. Filled out from reference TRBV14 and TRBJ2-7, the complete variable domain reads EAGVTQFPSHSVIEKGQTVTLRCDPISGHDNLYWYRRVMGKEIKFLLHFVKESKQDESGMPNNRFLAERTGGTYSTLKVQPAELEDSGVYFCASSRLSIYEQYFGPGTRLTVT.

This chain joins TRBV7-2 and TRBJ1-1; D gene uncertain. The V end lost 1 base, the J end lost 4 bases, and 10 bases lay between the germline ends. The germline CDR1 and CDR2 sequences are SGHTA and FQGNSA. The CDR3 sequence is 14 residues long. CDR3 sequence reads: CASSLEGGFTEAFF. The CDR3, as DNA: TGTGCCAGCAGCTTAGAAGGTGGCTTCACTGAAGCTTTCTTT. The full variable domain, in which reference TRBV7-2 and TRBJ1-1 provide the parts outside the CDR3, is GAGVSQSPSNKVTEKGKDVELRCDPISGHTALYWYRQSLGQGLEFLIYFQGNSAPDKSGLPSDRFSAERTGGSVSTLTIQRTQQEDSAVYLCASSLEGGFTEAFFGQGTRLTVV.

This chain joins TRBV11-2 and TRBJ2-5; D call uncertain. The CDR3 runs 14 residues. Trimming took 4 bases from V and 2 from J, leaving 11 bases between them. Germline V CDR1 and CDR2: SGHAT, FQNNGV. The CDR3 DNA follows: TGTGCCAGCAGCTCCCGTCCAAGTCAAGAGACCCAGTACTTC. Its translation is CASSSRPSQETQYF.

V and J are TRBV18 and TRBJ2-2; 10 bases fit TRBD2. Germline V gene sequence: CDR1 KGHSH, CDR2 LQKENI. The CDR3 loop spans 17 amino acids. Trimming at V came to 0 bases and at J to 7 bases, leaving 8 bases not matched to a gene. CDR3 sequence (DNA): TGTGCCAGCTCACCACCGACCGTAGCGGGGGGCCTCGGGGAGCTGTTTTTT. It is translated as CASSPPTVAGGLGELFF. The full variable domain, rest sourced from reference TRBV18 and TRBJ2-2, is NAGVMQNPRHLVRRRGQEARLRCSPMKGHSHVYWYRQLPEEGLKFMVYLQKENIIDESGMPKERFSAEFPKEGPSILRIQQVVRGDSAAYFCASSPPTVAGGLGELFFGEGSRLTVL.

This clone was recorded a few times. The rearrangement joins TRBV19 to TRBJ2-7, with a tentative D call TRBD1 (6 bases). Germline loops: CDR1 LNHDA, CDR2 SQIVND (reference sequence). Trimming took off 3 bases at V and 0 bases at J, with 15 bases between the two ends. The CDR3 consists of 16 residues. CDR3 sequence (DNA): TGTGCCAGTAGTATCTTCAGGGGATCCCCCTCCTACGAGCAGTACTTC. Its protein product is CASSIFRGSPSYEQYF.

The chain joins TRBV6-1 to TRBJ1-5, with 8 bases identical to TRBD1. V lost 7 bases, J lost 7 bases, and 9 bases stayed unmatched. The CDR3 runs 14 residues. Germline CDR1 and CDR2: MNHNS and SASEGT. This CDR3 reads CASNPTGGGQPQHF. CDR3 coding DNA: TGTGCCAGCAATCCTACAGGGGGAGGGCAGCCCCAGCATTTT.

V usage is TRBV5-1 and J usage is TRBJ2-5; TRBD2 matches at 7 bases. Germline trimming cut 7 bases from V and 4 bases from J; bases unmatched to any gene: 7. The CDR3 length is 13 residues. Germline V CDR1 and CDR2: SGHRS, YFSETQ. The CDR3 nucleotides are TGCGCCAGCTACGACTGGGGGGGAGAGACCCAGTACTTC. Protein product: CASYDWGGETQYF.

This clone was counted a few times. The chain employs TRBV6-6 and TRBJ1-5; D is possibly TRBD1 (5 bases). Germline V CDR1 and CDR2: MNHNY, SVGAGI (reference sequence). The CDR3 is 14 amino acids. Trimming pared 8 bases from V and 4 bases from J, leaving 15 bases between. CDR3 in amino acids: CASDLGPGNQPQHF. The CDR3 nucleotides read TGTGCCAGCGACCTGGGACCGGGAAATCAGCCCCAGCATTTT.